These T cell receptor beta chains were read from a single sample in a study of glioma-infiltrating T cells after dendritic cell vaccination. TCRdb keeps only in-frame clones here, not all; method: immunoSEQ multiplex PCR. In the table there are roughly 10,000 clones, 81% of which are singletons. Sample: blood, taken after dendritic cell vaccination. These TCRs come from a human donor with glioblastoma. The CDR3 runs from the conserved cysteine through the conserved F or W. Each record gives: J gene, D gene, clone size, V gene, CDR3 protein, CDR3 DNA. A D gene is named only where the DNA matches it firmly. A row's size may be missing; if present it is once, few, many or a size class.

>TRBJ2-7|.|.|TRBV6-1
CASSEDGSYEQYF
TGTGCCAGCAGTGAAGATGGGAGCTACGAGCAGTACTTC
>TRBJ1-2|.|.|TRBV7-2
CASSLELDSYGYTF
TGTGCCAGCAGCCTGGAACTGGACAGCTATGGCTACACCTTC
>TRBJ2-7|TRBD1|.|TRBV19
CASSTESGQRWALSYEQYF
TGTGCCAGTAGTACCGAATCGGGACAGAGATGGGCCCTCTCCTACGAGCAGTACTTC
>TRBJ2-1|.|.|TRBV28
CASSFASDRRHEYNEQFF
TGTGCCAGCAGTTTCGCCTCGGACAGACGACACGAATACAATGAGCAGTTCTTC
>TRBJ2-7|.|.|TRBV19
CASSDRGASGARHEQYF
TGTGCCAGTAGCGACAGGGGGGCTAGCGGGGCTCGCCACGAGCAGTACTTC
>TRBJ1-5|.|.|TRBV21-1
CASSKVRGGARQPQHF
TGTGCCAGCAGCAAAGTGCGGGGGGGGGCACGGCAGCCCCAGCATTTT
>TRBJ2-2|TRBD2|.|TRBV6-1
CASSEAGLAGAGELFF
TGTGCCAGCAGTGAAGCGGGACTAGCGGGAGCCGGGGAGCTGTTTTTT
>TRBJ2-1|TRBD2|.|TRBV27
CASSGTSGRNEQFF
TGTGCCAGCAGTGGGACTAGCGGGAGGAATGAGCAGTTCTTC
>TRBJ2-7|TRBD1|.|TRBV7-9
CASRLQGAYEQYF
TGTGCCAGCAGACTCCAGGGGGCGTACGAGCAGTACTTC
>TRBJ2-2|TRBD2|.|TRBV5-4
CASTAGGTNTGELFF
TGTGCCAGCACCGCCGGGGGGACGAACACCGGGGAGCTGTTTTTT
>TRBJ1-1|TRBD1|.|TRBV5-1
CASSRRGQGFLNTEAFF
TGCGCCAGCAGCAGGAGGGGACAGGGTTTTTTGAACACTGAAGCTTTCTTT
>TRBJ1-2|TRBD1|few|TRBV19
CASSRQGPGYTF
TGTGCCAGCTCCAGACAGGGCCCTGGCTACACCTTC
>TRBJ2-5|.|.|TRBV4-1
CASSQGSKSGPGETQYF
TGCGCCAGCAGCCAAGGGTCGAAGAGCGGCCCTGGCGAGACCCAGTACTTC
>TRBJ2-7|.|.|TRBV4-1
CASQGSYEQYF
TGCGCCAGTCAGGGGTCCTACGAGCAGTACTTC
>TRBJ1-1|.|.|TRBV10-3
CAISESIFGGGYTEAFF
TGTGCCATCAGTGAGTCCATATTCGGGGGAGGGTACACTGAAGCTTTCTTT
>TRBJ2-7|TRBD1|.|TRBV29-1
CSVETPGTGEDYEQYF
TGCAGCGTCGAAACCCCCGGGACAGGAGAAGACTACGAGCAGTACTTC
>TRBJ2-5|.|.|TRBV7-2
CASSLHREYF
TGTGCCAGCAGCTTACACAGGGAGTACTTC
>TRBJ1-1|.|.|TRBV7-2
CASSRTGQNTEAFF
TGTGCCAGCAGCCGAACTGGACAGAACACTGAAGCTTTCTTT
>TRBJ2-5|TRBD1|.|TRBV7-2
CASSQTGGSETQYF
TGTGCCAGCAGCCAGACAGGGGGGTCGGAGACCCAGTACTTC
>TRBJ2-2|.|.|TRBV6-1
CASSEVGGQTGELFF
TGTGCCAGCAGTGAAGTCGGGGGGCAGACCGGGGAGCTGTTTTTT
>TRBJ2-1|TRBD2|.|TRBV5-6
CASSPLARYNEQFF
TGTGCCAGCAGCCCACTAGCGCGCTACAATGAGCAGTTCTTC
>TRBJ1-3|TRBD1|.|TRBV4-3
CASSQDHGDSSGNTIYF
TGCGCCAGCAGCCAAGATCACGGGGACAGCTCTGGAAACACCATATATTTT
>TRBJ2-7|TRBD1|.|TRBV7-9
CASSLRDRTYEQYF
TGTGCCAGCAGCCTCCGGGACAGGACCTACGAGCAGTACTTC
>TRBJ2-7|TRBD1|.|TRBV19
CASSFGGQAYEQYF
TGTGCCAGTAGCTTCGGCGGACAGGCCTACGAGCAGTACTTC
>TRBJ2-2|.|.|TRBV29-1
CSVLVSGELFF
TGCAGCGTCCTAGTTTCCGGGGAGCTGTTTTTT
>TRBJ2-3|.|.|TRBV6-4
CASSDSPGGTDTQYF
TGTGCCAGCAGTGACTCGCCAGGGGGCACAGATACGCAGTATTTT
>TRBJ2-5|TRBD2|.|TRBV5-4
CASSSYLAGGETQYF
TGTGCCAGCAGCTCGTACCTAGCGGGCGGGGAGACCCAGTACTTC
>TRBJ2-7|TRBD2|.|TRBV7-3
CASSLLAGVGEQYF
TGTGCCAGCAGCTTACTAGCGGGAGTTGGCGAGCAGTACTTC
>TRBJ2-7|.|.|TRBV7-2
CASSPRVYEQYF
TGTGCCAGCAGCCCCCGGGTGTACGAGCAGTACTTC
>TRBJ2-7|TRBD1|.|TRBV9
CASSLGTGASYEQYF
TGTGCCAGCAGCCTCGGGACAGGGGCGTCCTACGAGCAGTACTTC
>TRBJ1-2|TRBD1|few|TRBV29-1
CSVDRPGQGNYGYTF
TGCAGCGTTGACAGACCGGGACAGGGTAACTATGGCTACACCTTC
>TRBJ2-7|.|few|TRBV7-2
CASRVGGMGEQYF
TGTGCCAGCAGAGTCGGAGGAATGGGGGAGCAGTACTTC
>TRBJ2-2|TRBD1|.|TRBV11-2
CASSRDRVNTGELFF
TGTGCCAGCAGCCGGGACAGGGTAAACACCGGGGAGCTGTTTTTT
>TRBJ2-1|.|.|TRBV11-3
CASSLTLFPNEQFF
TGTGCCAGCAGCTTAACTTTATTCCCCAATGAGCAGTTCTTC
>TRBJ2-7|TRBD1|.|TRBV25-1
CASSEARGPSYEQYF
TGTGCCAGCAGTGAGGCCAGGGGGCCTTCCTACGAGCAGTACTTC
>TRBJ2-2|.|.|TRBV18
CASSPSGPVRELFF
TGTGCCAGCTCACCATCTGGCCCCGTCCGGGAGCTGTTTTTT